In its sample, the clone carrying this T cell receptor beta chain was seen a few times. Its antigen is undetermined. The data were obtained in a study of blood T cells in healthy people across ages. Overall study findings and caveats: With donor CMV status unknown, expanded clonotype changes were possibly confounded.

The V end was cut by 6 bases, the J end by 2 bases, with 13 bases between. This CDR3 has 15 amino acids. CDR1 MNHEY and CDR2 SVGEGT come from the germline V gene. A sample-barcoded 5' primer and a J-beta primer mix were used in a second PCR of roughly 7 to 12 cycles. TCRdb independently ran MiXCR on the 5' RACE reads; one entry per CDR3 protein. The sample records about 1.7 million distinct CDR3 sequences, about 30% being singletons. The chain has TRBV6-2 or TRBV6-3 and TRBJ2-2; D call uncertain. The sequence derives from a woman aged 25 to 39 in good health. Sequenced sample: blood. This CDR3 is CASRILGTNTGELFF. The CDR3 nucleotides are TGTGCCAGCAGAATTCTGGGCACTAACACCGGGGAGCTGTTTTTT.